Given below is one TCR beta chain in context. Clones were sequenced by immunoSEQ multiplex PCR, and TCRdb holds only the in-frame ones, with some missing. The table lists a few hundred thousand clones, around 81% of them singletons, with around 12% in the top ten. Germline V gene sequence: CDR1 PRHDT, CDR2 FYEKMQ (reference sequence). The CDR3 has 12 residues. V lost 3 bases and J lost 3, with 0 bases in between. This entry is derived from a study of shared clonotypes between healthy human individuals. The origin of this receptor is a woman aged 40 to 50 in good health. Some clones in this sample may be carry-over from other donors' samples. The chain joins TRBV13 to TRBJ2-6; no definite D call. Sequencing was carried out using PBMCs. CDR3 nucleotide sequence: TGTGCCAGCAGCTTTGGGGCCAACGTCCTGACTTTC. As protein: CASSFGANVLTF.